A single sample is the source of the 19 T cell receptor beta chains below, sequenced in a study of cytomegalovirus exposure and HLA in healthy donors. The primer mix had 60 Vbeta and 13 Jbeta primers. Using immunoSEQ multiplex PCR, the repertoire was profiled, and TCRdb retains in-frame clones only, with some absent. The sample includes about 170,000 clones, around 78% of them seen just once. The sample taken for sequencing was PBMCs. The receptor set was obtained from a female donor in good health and CMV-seronegative.

V gene TRBV30 combines with J gene TRBJ1-4; TRBD1 aligns across 7 bases. Per germline, CDR1 GTSNPN and CDR2 SVGIG (reference sequence). J was trimmed by 2 bases and V by 3 bases; bases with no gene match: 6. This CDR3 region has 15 residues. The CDR3 sequence: CAWSITTGTNEKLFF. The CDR3 DNA sequence: TGTGCCTGGAGCATAACGACAGGGACTAATGAAAAACTGTTTTTT.

The chain has TRBV14 and TRBJ1-1; 8 nucleotides align to TRBD1. The CDR3 runs to 13 residues. CDR1 is SGHDN, CDR2 FVKESK, per germline. V lost 3 bases to trimming and J lost 10 bases; unmatched junction nucleotides: 7. In DNA, the CDR3 is TGTGCCAGCAGCCAGTGGACAGGGATCGGAGCTTTCTTT. This translates into CASSQWTGIGAFF.

V gene TRBV7-2 combines with J gene TRBJ2-5; 12 positions match TRBD1. The CDR3 is 15 amino acids. CDR1 is SGHTA and CDR2 is FQGNSA in the germline V gene. V was clipped by 5 bases and J by 5 bases; unmatched bases: 6. The CDR3 loop is CASSLRDRGRETQYF. For the CDR3, the DNA is TGTGCCAGCAGCCTCCGGGACAGGGGGCGGGAGACCCAGTACTTC.

The chain uses TRBV27 and TRBJ2-7; 7 bases agree with TRBD1. Germline-derived CDR1 and CDR2 are MNHEY and SMNVEV (reference sequence). The CDR3 has 15 residues. V lost 5 bases to trimming and J lost 7 bases; unmatched junction nucleotides: 14. CDR3 DNA: TGTGCCAGCAGTAAGCTCGGGACAGCCTATAAAGAGCAGTACTTC. This gives the protein CASSKLGTAYKEQYF.

This clone was counted only a few times. The CDR3 nucleotides read TGTGCCAGCCGGCTAGCGGGGGCCGTCACAGATACGCAGTATTTT. It translates to CASRLAGAVTDTQYF. The V call is TRBV27, the J call TRBJ2-3; TRBD2 matches 10 bases. This CDR3 is built from 15 residues. Germline V gene lookup returns CDR1 MNHEY and CDR2 SMNVEV (reference sequence). Trimming at V came to 8 bases and at J to 2 bases, leaving 7 bases not matched to a gene.

This clone was picked up one time. CDR3 sequence: CAISDGRFTDTQYF. For the CDR3, the DNA is TGTGCCATCAGTGACGGGAGGTTTACAGATACGCAGTATTTT. The chain couples TRBV10-3 to TRBJ2-3; TRBD2 matches at 7 bases. The germline gives CDR1 ENHRY, CDR2 SYGVKD. CDR3 length: 14 residues. Germline trimming cut 3 bases from V and 3 bases from J; bases unmatched to any gene: 3.

The chain combines TRBV9 with TRBJ2-3; D unclear. The CDR3 has 15 residues. In germline, CDR1 is SGDLS, CDR2 YYNGEE. The ends were cut back, 0 bases at V and 2 bases at J, with 10 bases in the middle. The CDR3 reads CASSVDHYHTDTQYF. The DNA for the CDR3 is TGTGCCAGCAGCGTAGATCACTACCACACAGATACGCAGTATTTT.

CDR3 loop: CASTLRNTGELFF. The DNA for the CDR3 is TGTGCCAGCACCCTAAGGAACACCGGGGAGCTGTTTTTT. The V call is TRBV7-2, the J call TRBJ2-2, with no clear D. Trimming took off 7 bases at V and 1 base at J, with 7 bases between the two ends. The germline V gene encodes CDR1 SGHTA and CDR2 FQGNSA. This CDR3 has 13 amino acids.

The V call is TRBV7-2, the J call TRBJ2-7; D is perhaps TRBD2 (6 bases). Germline CDR1 reads SGHTA; CDR2 reads FQGNSA. V was trimmed by 0 bases and J by 6 bases, leaving 18 bases between them. CDR3 length equals 16 residues. CDR3 amino acids: CASSLAGTGSLSEQYF. CDR3 nucleotide sequence: TGTGCCAGCAGCTTAGCTGGGACTGGCTCCCTCAGCGAGCAGTACTTC.

This chain uses TRBV19 with TRBJ1-1, with TRBD1 matching over 7 bases. Trimming took 5 bases from V and 6 from J; bases not matched to a gene: 3. The CDR3 is 12 amino acids. Germline CDR1 reads LNHDA; CDR2 reads SQIVND (reference sequence). CDR3 sequence reads: CASSRQGAEAFF. CDR3 nucleotide sequence: TGTGCCAGTAGTCGACAGGGCGCTGAAGCTTTCTTT.

The J gene is TRBJ2-7, the V gene TRBV28; possibly TRBD1 for D (6 bases). CDR1 is MDHEN, CDR2 SYDVKM, per germline. The length of the CDR3 is 14 residues. V lost 2 bases to trimming and J lost 0 bases, with 8 bases between them. The CDR3 sequence is CASSLGQSSYEQYF. Written as DNA, the CDR3 is TGTGCCAGCAGTTTAGGACAGAGCTCCTACGAGCAGTACTTC.

The V call is TRBV21-1, the J call TRBJ2-3; whether TRBD1, the table's D call, matches the DNA was not checked. TRBV21-1 is designated a pseudogene. The CDR3 totals 17 residues. CDR3 loop: CASSKVGLTGCTDTQYF. The CDR3 nucleotides are TGTGCCAGCAGCAAAGTCGGGTTGACAGGGTGCACAGATACGCAGTATTTT.

This chain joins TRBV5-4 and TRBJ1-2; D might be TRBD1 (6 bases). In germline, CDR1 is SGHNT, CDR2 YYREEE (reference sequence). The V end lost 2 bases, the J end lost 6 bases, and 11 bases lay between the germline ends. The CDR3 loop spans 13 amino acids. CDR3: CASSFTGQNGYTF. CDR3 nucleotides: TGTGCCAGCAGCTTTACAGGGCAGAATGGCTACACCTTC. Using reference TRBV5-4 and TRBJ1-2 for the parts outside the CDR3, the full variable domain is ETGVTQSPTHLIKTRGQQVTLRCSSQSGHNTVSWYQQALGQGPQFIFQYYREEENGRGNFPPRFSGLQFPNYSSELNVNALELDDSALYLCASSFTGQNGYTFGSGTRLTVV.

This clone was found once. The chain employs TRBV6-5 and TRBJ2-5; 9 bases are a match to TRBD2. The CDR3 has 14 residues. V shed 4 bases, J shed 4 bases, and the junction held 4 bases outside the gene matches. Germline assignment: CDR1 MNHEY and CDR2 SVGAGI. This chain's CDR3 is CASSSAGGRETQYF. As DNA, the CDR3 is TGTGCCAGCAGTTCCGCGGGGGGGCGAGAGACCCAGTACTTC.

Only a few counts were recorded for this clone. The gene calls are TRBV5-1 and TRBJ1-1; TRBD1 agrees at 8 bases. V shed 0 bases and J 6 bases; nucleotides not matched to a gene: 7. The CDR3 has 15 residues. Germline CDR1 reads SGHRS; CDR2 reads YFSETQ. CDR3 loop: CASSLALRGQAEAFF. The DNA of the CDR3 is TGCGCCAGCAGCTTGGCTCTCAGGGGGCAGGCTGAAGCTTTCTTT.

The CDR3 region has the DNA TGTGCCAGCAGCTTAGGCGGCAGCCAAGAGACCCAGTACTTC. Protein sequence: CASSLGGSQETQYF. The gene calls are TRBV7-2 and TRBJ2-5; D not resolved. CDR1 is SGHTA and CDR2 is FQGNSA in the germline V gene. The CDR3 has 14 amino acids. V was clipped by 1 base and J by 1 base, with 7 bases between them.

The chain uses TRBV5-6 and TRBJ1-1; D is perhaps TRBD1 (6 bases). In germline, CDR1 is SGHDT, CDR2 YYEEEE. The CDR3 totals 14 residues. V was clipped by 0 bases and J by 3 bases, with 9 bases between them. The CDR3 DNA sequence: TGTGCCAGCAGCTTGGAGGGGGTTTACACTGAAGCTTTCTTT. Translating gives CASSLEGVYTEAFF.

V is TRBV4-1 and J is TRBJ1-3; tentatively, D is TRBD1 (6 bases). CDR1 is MGHRA, CDR2 YSYEKL, per germline. V lost 0 bases and J 2 bases, leaving 14 bases between the germline ends. The CDR3 is 17 amino acids. CDR3 in amino acids: CASSQEPGHSPGNTIYF. In DNA form, the CDR3 reads TGCGCCAGCAGCCAAGAACCGGGACACAGTCCTGGAAACACCATATATTTT.

The J gene is TRBJ2-3, the V gene TRBV2; D call uncertain. Germline lookup yields CDR1 SNHLY and CDR2 FYNNEI. CDR3 length: 14 amino acids. Trimming cost V 7 bases and J 0 bases, with 11 bases left between them. The CDR3 region is CASNPPTSTDTQYF. DNA for the CDR3: TGTGCCAGCAACCCACCTACGAGCACAGATACGCAGTATTTT.